These T cell receptor beta chains were read from a single sample in a study of cytomegalovirus exposure and HLA in healthy donors. Method: immunoSEQ multiplex PCR; TCRdb's copy keeps in-frame clones and lacks some. The table includes some 250,000 clones, 90% detected once. The sample comprised PBMCs. All receptors derive from a young woman in good health and CMV-seronegative. Each CDR3 is given with its conserved first and last residue. A D gene is named only where the DNA matches it firmly. Some rows have no size entry. The others give once, few or many, or a class for an expanded clone.

d_gene	v_gene	abundance	j_gene	CDR3aa	CDR3nt
TRBD1	TRBV7-9	.	TRBJ1-2	CASSLVGGQGPGGTF	TGTGCCAGCAGCTTAGTTGGGGGACAGGGCCCCGGAGGAACCTTC
.	TRBV5-1	.	TRBJ2-1	CASSLASRTDSYIDEQFF	TGCGCCAGCAGCTTGGCCTCAAGGACGGACTCCTACATCGATGAGCAGTTCTTC
TRBD1	TRBV7-9	.	TRBJ1-1	CASSSGQGRAEAFF	TGTGCCAGCAGTTCCGGACAGGGACGGGCTGAAGCTTTCTTT
TRBD2	TRBV28	.	TRBJ2-5	CASSEGLEETQYF	TGTGCCAGCAGCGAGGGACTAGAGGAGACCCAGTACTTC
.	TRBV5-1	.	TRBJ1-5	CASSVGLSQPQHF	TGCGCCAGCAGCGTGGGGTTGAGTCAGCCCCAGCATTTT
.	TRBV11-2	.	TRBJ1-1	CASSLSRDKKGATEAFF	TGTGCCAGCAGCTTATCCCGGGACAAAAAAGGGGCCACTGAAGCTTTCTTT
.	TRBV7-9	.	TRBJ1-6	CASSLGDASPLHF	TGTGCCAGCAGCTTAGGAGATGCTTCACCCCTCCACTTT
.	TRBV6-4	.	TRBJ1-5	CADRRGIGCNQPQHF	TGTGCCGATCGAAGGGGTATTGGTTGCAATCAGCCCCAGCATTTT
TRBD1	TRBV7-8	.	TRBJ2-7	CASSSDRGLYEQYF	TGTGCCAGCAGCTCGGACAGGGGGCTATACGAGCAGTACTTC
.	TRBV15	.	TRBJ2-6	CATSTLPPTISGANVLTF	TGTGCCACCAGCACCCTTCCCCCGACAATCTCTGGGGCCAACGTCCTGACTTTC
.	TRBV28	.	TRBJ1-2	CATKTEEYGYTF	TGTGCGACAAAGACAGAAGAATATGGCTACACCTTC
.	TRBV10-3	.	TRBJ2-1	CAIRDPRGEQFF	TGTGCCATCAGGGACCCTCGGGGTGAGCAGTTCTTC
.	TRBV9	.	TRBJ2-7	CASSPQGLSTHEQYF	TGTGCCAGCAGCCCCCAGGGGCTATCTACCCACGAGCAGTACTTC
.	TRBV14	.	TRBJ1-1	CASSKRGDPGTEAFF	TGTGCCAGCAGCAAACGGGGGGACCCTGGCACTGAAGCTTTCTTT
.	TRBV7-2	.	TRBJ2-7	CASSLKQGLREQYF	TGTGCCAGCAGCTTAAAGCAGGGTTTGCGGGAGCAGTACTTC
.	TRBV4-3	.	TRBJ2-7	CASSQGQGWAYEQYF	TGCGCCAGCAGCCAAGGTCAGGGGTGGGCCTACGAGCAGTACTTC
TRBD1	TRBV9	.	TRBJ2-7	CASSVGQGRDEQYF	TGTGCCAGCAGCGTCGGACAGGGCCGGGACGAGCAGTACTTC
TRBD1	TRBV4-1	.	TRBJ2-5	CASSQADRGPGYQETQYF	TGCGCCAGCAGCCAAGCGGACAGGGGGCCAGGGTACCAAGAGACCCAGTACTTC
TRBD1	TRBV6-5	.	TRBJ1-1	CASSTQGMNTEAFF	TGTGCCAGCAGTACACAGGGGATGAACACTGAAGCTTTCTTT
TRBD1	TRBV7-9	once	TRBJ2-6	CASSSQGTGANVLTF	TGTGCCAGCAGCTCACAGGGGACTGGGGCCAACGTCCTGACTTTC
.	TRBV19	few	TRBJ1-5	CASRGASGTQHF	TGTGCCAGTAGGGGGGCCAGTGGGACCCAGCATTTT
TRBD1	TRBV27	.	TRBJ1-5	CASSLRQGIGQPQHF	TGTGCCAGCAGTCTCAGACAGGGTATAGGGCAGCCCCAGCATTTT
TRBD1	TRBV10-3	.	TRBJ1-1	CAIRLPGGTEAFF	TGTGCCATCAGACTACCAGGGGGCACTGAAGCTTTCTTT
.	TRBV4-3	once	TRBJ2-7	CASSQDRDSYEQYF	TGCGCCAGCAGCCAAGATCGGGACTCCTACGAGCAGTACTTC
.	TRBV6-4	.	TRBJ1-4	CASSDSEAAWSEKLFF	TGTGCCAGCAGTGACTCTGAAGCAGCCTGGAGTGAAAAACTGTTTTTT
.	TRBV21-1	.	TRBJ2-7	CASSNRSVTSGPPCYEQYF	TGTGCCAGCAGCAATCGTAGCGTGACTAGCGGACCCCCATGTTACGAGCAGTACTTC
.	TRBV27	once	TRBJ2-3	CASNFPTPQYF	TGTGCCAGCAATTTTCCTACCCCCCAGTATTTT
TRBD2	TRBV7-3	.	TRBJ2-3	CASSYGGASTDTQYF	TGTGCCAGCAGTTACGGGGGGGCCAGCACAGATACGCAGTATTTT
.	TRBV6-1	.	TRBJ1-2	CASSEETEIFYGYTF	TGTGCCAGCAGTGAAGAGACAGAGATCTTCTATGGCTACACCTTC
.	TRBV7-6	.	TRBJ1-1	CASTLRGNTEAFF	TGTGCCAGCACCCTCCGGGGGAACACTGAAGCTTTCTTT
.	TRBV7-9	.	TRBJ2-6	CASSSGPLGANVLTF	TGTGCCAGCAGCTCAGGTCCTTTGGGGGCCAACGTCCTGACTTTC
.	TRBV5-1	.	TRBJ2-5	CASSLFSGLSETQYF	TGCGCCAGCAGCTTGTTCTCGGGGTTATCAGAGACCCAGTACTTC
.	TRBV6-4	.	TRBJ2-1	CASSDNPGIYNEQFF	TGTGCCAGCAGTGACAACCCCGGTATCTACAATGAGCAGTTCTTC
.	TRBV7-2	.	TRBJ1-3	CASSSSGSTIYF	TGTGCCAGCAGCTCCTCGGGTAGTACCATATATTTT
.	TRBV7-2	.	TRBJ2-1	CASSGRGPYNEQFF	TGTGCCAGCAGCGGCAGGGGCCCATACAATGAGCAGTTCTTC
TRBD1	TRBV15	.	TRBJ1-4	CATSRDREGGRVNEKLFF	TGTGCCACCAGCAGAGATCGGGAAGGGGGCCGCGTTAATGAAAAACTGTTTTTT
.	TRBV6-5	.	TRBJ2-3	CASSLAPHTDTQYF	TGTGCCAGCAGCTTGGCCCCCCACACAGATACGCAGTATTTT
.	TRBV11-2	.	TRBJ1-4	CASSNSGVKLFF	TGTGCCAGCAGCAACTCGGGGGTAAAACTGTTTTTT
TRBD2	TRBV4-3	.	TRBJ2-7	CASSQAVRGYEQYF	TGCGCCAGCAGCCAAGCAGTGCGGGGGTACGAGCAGTACTTC
.	TRBV7-2	.	TRBJ1-5	CASSLGGGPQHF	TGTGCCAGCAGCTTAGGGGGGGGGCCCCAGCATTTT
.	TRBV5-1	.	TRBJ2-3	CASSLDSPTDTQYF	TGCGCCAGCAGCTTGGACAGTCCCACAGATACGCAGTATTTT